This T cell receptor (beta chain) stems from a study of T-cell reconstitution after alpha-beta-depleted transplantation in children. This clonotype appeared a few times. Antigen specificity is unknown. Unique molecular identifiers were built into the TCRbeta library. TCRdb reprocessed the PCR reads via MiXCR and lists one record per CDR3 protein. The sample comprises 90,000 to 100,000 distinct CDR3 sequences, around a quarter of which are singletons, and roughly 23% rests with the top ten. The germline CDR1 and CDR2 sequences are DFQATT and SNEGSKA (reference sequence). CDR3 length: 12 amino acids. Trimming pared 6 bases from V and 1 base from J, leaving 10 bases between. General observations from the study: About two months after transplant, alpha-beta T cells reportedly came from several hundred expanded graft clones. TCRbeta diversity was high at day 60 in some patients (a result of surviving recipient T cells and thymic progenitors).

The starting material was PBMCs, obtained before TCRalphabeta/CD19-depleted stem cell transplant. The sequence derives from a boy younger than 10 with acute lymphoblastic leukemia, due to receive a stem cell transplant. The chain combines TRBV20-1 with TRBJ2-7; D could derive from TRBD1 or TRBD2 (5 bases each). CDR3 in amino acids: CSARGGSYEQYF. DNA for the CDR3: TGCAGTGCCCGGGGCGGTTCCTACGAGCAGTACTTC.